This T cell receptor (beta chain) is drawn from a study of blood T cell repertoires in COVID-19. Study summary: Some COVID-19 samples were acute and others convalescent; all came from the United States, Italy and Spain. Nucleic acid was either cDNA or gDNA, and it came from T cells, B-cell-depleted T cells, or PBMCs.

The CDR3 runs 15 residues. Germline-derived CDR1 and CDR2 are KGHSH and LQKENI. Trimming removed 4 bases from V and 7 bases from J; junction bases left unmatched: 3. As processed by the authors: Amplification of reference gene primers was used by the study to estimate nucleated cell counts. Only in-frame clones appear in the TCRdb table, and some are missing; sequencing was by immunoSEQ multiplex PCR. Clonal size and the V and J genes are those of that table, whereas D and trimming came from the DNA. The data contain about 72,000 clones, less than 95% of them seen just once; the ten biggest clones take up less than 6%.

The V and J genes are TRBV18 and TRBJ2-1; TRBD2 matches 14 bases. Sequenced sample: peripheral blood. The clonotype originates from a woman aged 55-70 years with active COVID-19. CDR3 amino acids: CASSRTSGRINEQFF. The DNA of the CDR3 is TGTGCCAGCTCACGGACTAGCGGGAGGATAAATGAGCAGTTCTTC. Drawing the rest from reference TRBV18 and TRBJ2-1, the complete variable domain is NAGVMQNPRHLVRRRGQEARLRCSPMKGHSHVYWYRQLPEEGLKFMVYLQKENIIDESGMPKERFSAEFPKEGPSILRIQQVVRGDSAAYFCASSRTSGRINEQFFGPGTRLTVL.